Here is one TCR beta chain with its context. Antigen specificity is unknown. V lost 6 bases and J 3 bases, leaving 17 bases between the germline ends. From germline, CDR1 is SNHLY and CDR2 FYNNEI. The CDR3 extends over 15 amino acids. The donors were adults (healthy and HIV-negative) with no recent acute infections or vaccinations. The sample is drawn from a study of shared clonotypes between healthy human individuals. General study findings and limits: In general, naive subsets displayed greater estimated richness than memory subsets did. In contrast to clonotypes shared by all four donors, non-shared clonotypes had lower generation probabilities.

Genomic DNA (from each subset) was split evenly across several immunoSEQ plates. TCRdb's table, derived via immunoSEQ multiplex PCR, lists solely in-frame clones and lacks some. There are about 600,000 clones in the sample; about 97% occur only once, and around 0.06% lies in the top ten. Sequenced material: naive CD4+ T cells sorted from blood. Described subset: CD45RA+ positively selected. The sequence was collected from a woman in her thirties in good health. The V call is TRBV2, the J call TRBJ1-2, with TRBD1 as a possible D gene (6 bases). DNA of the CDR3: TGTGCCAGCAGCTCGCTCGGGACACTCGACTATGGCTACACCTTC. The encoded protein is CASSSLGTLDYGYTF.